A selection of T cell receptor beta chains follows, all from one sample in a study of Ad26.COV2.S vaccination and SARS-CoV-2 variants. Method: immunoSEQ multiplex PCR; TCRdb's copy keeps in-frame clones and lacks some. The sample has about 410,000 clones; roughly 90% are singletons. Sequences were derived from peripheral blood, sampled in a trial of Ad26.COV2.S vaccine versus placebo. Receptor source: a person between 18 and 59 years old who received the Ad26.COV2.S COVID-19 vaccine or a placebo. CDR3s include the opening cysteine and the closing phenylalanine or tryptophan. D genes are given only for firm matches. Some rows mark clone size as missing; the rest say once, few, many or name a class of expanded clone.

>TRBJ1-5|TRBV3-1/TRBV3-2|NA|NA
TGTGCCAGCAGCCGCGGGGGAGGAGGGAGCAATCAGCCCCAGCATTTT
CASSRGGGGSNQPQHF
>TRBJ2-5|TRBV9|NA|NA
TGTGCCAGCAGCGTATCGGGCAATGCCCCGACGGAGACCCAGTACTTC
CASSVSGNAPTETQYF
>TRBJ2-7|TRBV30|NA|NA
TGTGCCTGGAGTGTTTTCGGTCGGTTTTCGTACGAGCAGTACTTC
CAWSVFGRFSYEQYF
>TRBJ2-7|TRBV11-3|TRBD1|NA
TGTGCCAGCTCACCCGGGACAGGGTACGAGCAGTACTTC
CASSPGTGYEQYF
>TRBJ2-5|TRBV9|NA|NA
TGTGCCAGCAGCCCAGAGGCAAGACAGGAGACCCAGTACTTC
CASSPEARQETQYF
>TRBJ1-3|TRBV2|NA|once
TGTGCCAGCAGTGATCTATCCTCTGGAAACACCATATATTTT
CASSDLSSGNTIYF
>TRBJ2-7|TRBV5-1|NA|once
TGCGCCAGCAGTTCACCCCCGAACAGGGTCACCTACGAGCAGTACTTC
CASSSPPNRVTYEQYF
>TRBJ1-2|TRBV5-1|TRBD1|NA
TGCGCCAGCCGGCATGGGACAGGTACACTTGGCTACACCTTC
CASRHGTGTLGYTF
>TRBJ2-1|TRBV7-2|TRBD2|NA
TGTGCCAGCAGTCCCCGGGAGGTCTCCTACAATGAGCAGTTCTTC
CASSPREVSYNEQFF
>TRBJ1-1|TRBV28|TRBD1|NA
TGTGCCAGCAGTTCCTTAGACAGGGGGACTGAAGCTTTCTTT
CASSSLDRGTEAFF
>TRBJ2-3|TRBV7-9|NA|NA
TGTGCCAGCAGCTTAGTTCAAGATACGCAGTATTTT
CASSLVQDTQYF
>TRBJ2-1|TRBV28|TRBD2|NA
TGTGCCAGCAGTTTGGAGCGGGAGCAATCGAATGAGCAGTTCTTC
CASSLEREQSNEQFF
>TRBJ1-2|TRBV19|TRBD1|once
TGTGCCAGTAGTATGACAGGGAACGACGACCATGGCTACACCTTC
CASSMTGNDDHGYTF
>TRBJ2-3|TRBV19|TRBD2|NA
TGTGCCAGTAGTATGCTCCGGACTAGCGGACGCACAGATACGCAGTATTTT
CASSMLRTSGRTDTQYF
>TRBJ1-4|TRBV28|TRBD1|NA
TGTGCCAGCAGTCCGTGGGACAGGGGGCAAAAACTGTTTTTT
CASSPWDRGQKLFF
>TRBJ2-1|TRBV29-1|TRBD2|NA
TGCAGCGGCCTTGAGGGGATAGCGGGAGGGGAGGAGCAGTTCTTC
CSGLEGIAGGEEQFF
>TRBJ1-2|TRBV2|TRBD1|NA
TGTGCCAGCAGTGATAACAGGGGGCTTGTTGGCTACACCTTC
CASSDNRGLVGYTF
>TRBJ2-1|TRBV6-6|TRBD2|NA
TGTGCCAGCAGTTCCGGGACTAGCAGGGAGCAGTTCTTC
CASSSGTSREQFF
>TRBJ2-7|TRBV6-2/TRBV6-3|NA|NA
TGTGCCAGCAGTCCAGGGGACATAGCCTACGAGCAGTACTTC
CASSPGDIAYEQYF
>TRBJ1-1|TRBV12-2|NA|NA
TGTGCAAGTCGCCAGATGTTGGGAGGGGCCTCCCCGAAGAACACTGAAGCTTTCTTT
CASRQMLGGASPKNTEAFF
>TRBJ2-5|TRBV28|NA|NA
TGTGCCAGCAGTCCGGGATGGGCAGGCCTAAGATTCGAGGAGACCCAGTACTTC
CASSPGWAGLRFEETQYF
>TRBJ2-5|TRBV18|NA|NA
TGTGCCAGCTCACCACCGTTTGGGAGACAAGAGACCCAGTACTTC
CASSPPFGRQETQYF
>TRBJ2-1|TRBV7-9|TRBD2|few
TGTGCCAGCAGCTTAAGGACTAGCGGGAAATATGAGCAGTTCTTC
CASSLRTSGKYEQFF
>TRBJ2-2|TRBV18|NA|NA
TGTGCCAGCTCACCACAGGGGGTGGTCACCGGGGAGCTGTTTTTT
CASSPQGVVTGELFF
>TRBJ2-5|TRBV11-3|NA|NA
TGTGCCAGCAGCCCATCACCCTCGGATACCGAGACCCAGTACTTC
CASSPSPSDTETQYF
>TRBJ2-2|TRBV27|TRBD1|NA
TGTGCCAGCAGTTTCAAACAGGGGGCGATCACCGGGGAGCTGTTTTTT
CASSFKQGAITGELFF
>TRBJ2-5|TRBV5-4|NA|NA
TGTGCCAGCAGCCCTGGGATGCAGAGAGGTGGACAAGAGACCCAGTACTTC
CASSPGMQRGGQETQYF
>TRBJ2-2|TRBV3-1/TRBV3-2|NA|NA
TGTGCCAGCAGCCAAGTGGGGAAAATCGGGGAGCTGTTTTTT
CASSQVGKIGELFF
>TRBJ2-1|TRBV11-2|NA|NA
TGTGCCAGCAGCTTACGGCGGTGGGGTGGTGAGCAGTTCTTC
CASSLRRWGGEQFF
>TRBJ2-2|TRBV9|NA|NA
TGTGCCAGCAGCCCCCGCGCGGGGCGGTCCGGGGAGCTGTTTTTT
CASSPRAGRSGELFF
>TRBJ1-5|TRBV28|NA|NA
TGTGCCAGCAGTGGTGGGGCAGGGGGCAATCAGCCCCAGCATTTT
CASSGGAGGNQPQHF
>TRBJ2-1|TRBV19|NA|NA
TGTGCCAGTAGTTCAGCGGTAATGGACAGGACTTACACTGTAGCGGGTTCCTACAATGAGCAGTTCTTC
CASSSAVMDRTYTVAGSYNEQFF
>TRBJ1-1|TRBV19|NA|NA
TGTGCCAGTAGTCCGTGGACAGAACTGAACACTGAAGCTTTCTTT
CASSPWTELNTEAFF
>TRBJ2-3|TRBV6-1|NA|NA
TGTGCCAGCAGTGAACGAAGACAGAAACTTAGCACAGATACGCAGTATTTT
CASSERRQKLSTDTQYF
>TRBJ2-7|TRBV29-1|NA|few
TGCAGCGTTGAAGGCGGGGAAACCTACGAGCAGTACTTC
CSVEGGETYEQYF
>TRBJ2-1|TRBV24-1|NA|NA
TGTGCCACCAGTGATTTGAACGGGAGCGGTGACAGTGAGCAGTTCTTC
CATSDLNGSGDSEQFF
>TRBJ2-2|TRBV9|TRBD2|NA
TGTGCCAGCAGCCCCAGCGCGACGGGAGGGAGAGGCAACACCGGGGAGCTGTTTTTT
CASSPSATGGRGNTGELFF
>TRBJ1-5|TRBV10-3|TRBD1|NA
TGTGCCATCAGTGAGTCAGCAGGGGGGAGCAATCAGCCCCAGCATTTT
CAISESAGGSNQPQHF
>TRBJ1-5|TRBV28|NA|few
TGTGCCAGCAAAATCCCAGGGGATGGTAATCAGCCCCAGCATTTT
CASKIPGDGNQPQHF
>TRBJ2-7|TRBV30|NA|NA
TGTGCCTGGAGACCGAGTGCCCTTAGCTCCTACGAGCAGTACTTC
CAWRPSALSSYEQYF
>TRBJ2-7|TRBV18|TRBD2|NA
TGTGCCAGCTCATTGAGACAGGGCCTAGCGGGAGTACGTGCCGAGCAGTACTTC
CASSLRQGLAGVRAEQYF
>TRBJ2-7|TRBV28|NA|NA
TGTGCCAGCAGTTCAGTGACGCCAACCTACGAGCAGTACTTC
CASSSVTPTYEQYF